The present entry profiles one TCR beta chain with its context. The V end lost 1 base, the J end lost 3 bases, and 10 bases lay between the germline ends. The CDR3 length is 15 residues. Germline CDR1 reads KGHSH; CDR2 reads LQKENI. Repertoires were generated with immunoSEQ multiplex PCR, while TCRdb's copy carries only in-frame clones and drops some. The sample holds hundreds of thousands of clones, roughly 93% seen once. The time point was: blood from clinic visit 5 months post-surgery; TSC patient then seizure free. Surgery cases with the highest brain T cell transcript signatures were chosen for sequencing. Pre-surgery treatment included at least one anti-epileptic drug. These data belong to a study of brain T cells in children with intractable seizures.

V and J are TRBV18 and TRBJ1-5; D gene ambiguous. This receptor was taken from a boy younger than two with tuberous sclerosis and intractable seizures. The sequencing here drew on peripheral blood, taken roughly 5 months after surgery. This CDR3 reads CASSPRSDYNQPQHF. In DNA form, the CDR3 reads TGTGCCAGCTCACCACGGTCAGATTACAATCAGCCCCAGCATTTT.